The 13 T cell receptor beta chains below come from one sample, sequenced in a study of cytomegalovirus exposure and HLA in healthy donors. Both 60 Vbeta primers and 13 Jbeta primers went into the PCR. Method: immunoSEQ multiplex PCR; TCRdb's copy keeps in-frame clones and lacks some. The table shows about 130,000 clones, with around 77% occurring only once. Sample: PBMCs. Receptors originate from a man over 45 in good health and CMV-seronegative.

V gene TRBV25-1 combines with J gene TRBJ2-7; tentative D call: TRBD2 (6 bases). Trimming took off 3 bases at V and 0 bases at J, with 12 bases between the two ends. CDR3 length: 15 amino acids. Germline lookup yields CDR1 MGHDK and CDR2 SYGVNS. This chain's CDR3 is CASSDPGARSYEQYF. The CDR3 bases are TGTGCCAGCAGTGACCCGGGAGCCCGCTCCTACGAGCAGTACTTC.

V usage is TRBV29-1 and J usage is TRBJ1-2, with D uncertain. CDR1 is SQVTM, CDR2 ANQGSEA, per germline. With 2 bases removed from V and 4 bases from J, the gap between germline ends came to 5 bases. The CDR3 extends over 11 amino acids. The CDR3 DNA sequence: TGCAGCGTTGAAATGCGCTATGGCTACACCTTC. This translates into CSVEMRYGYTF.

The gene calls are TRBV7-8 and TRBJ2-7; 16 positions match TRBD2. The V gene's germline CDR1 is SGHVS and CDR2 FQNEAQ. Losses at the gene ends were 5 bases for V and 0 bases for J; bases not matched to a gene: 16. This CDR3 spans 21 amino acids. The CDR3 reads CASSPGTPGTSGRVASYEQYF. The CDR3 nucleotides are TGTGCCAGCAGCCCGGGGACACCCGGGACTAGCGGGAGGGTCGCCTCCTACGAGCAGTACTTC.

For this clone: At the DNA level, this CDR3 is encoded by other sequences in the same sample as well. The chain is built from TRBV15 and TRBJ2-7, with D possibly TRBD1 on 5 matching bases. This CDR3 has 16 residues. From germline, CDR1 is LNHNV and CDR2 YYDKDF (reference sequence). The V and J ends lost 4 bases and 1 base respectively, with 17 bases between them. DNA of the CDR3: TGTGCCACCAGCATCTTTTACCCGACAGTTTCCTACGAGCAGTACTTC. Its translation: CATSIFYPTVSYEQYF.

The V call is TRBV29-1, the J call TRBJ2-5; D gene unclear. The CDR3 runs 11 residues. Germline V CDR1 and CDR2: SQVTM, ANQGSEA. Trimming shortened V by 1 base and J by 7 bases, and 7 bases separated the two germline ends. The CDR3 sequence is CSVEVSLTQYF. The CDR3 DNA sequence: TGCAGCGTTGAAGTTTCCCTGACCCAGTACTTC.

This clone has more than one count but fewer than ten. The chain combines TRBV19 with TRBJ2-7; D may be TRBD2 (6 bases). The CDR3 has 14 residues. Germline-derived CDR1 and CDR2 are LNHDA and SQIVND (reference sequence). The V gene lost 1 base and the J gene lost 2 bases, with 9 bases spanning the gap. This CDR3 is CASSIGGETYEQYF. CDR3 DNA sequence: TGTGCCAGTAGTATAGGGGGGGAAACCTACGAGCAGTACTTC.

In this sample, this clone turned up once. The chain uses TRBV11-1 and TRBJ2-1, with TRBD2 matching over 9 bases. The trim removed 4 bases at V and 12 bases at J, leaving 16 bases unmatched. This CDR3 contains 16 residues. From germline, CDR1 is SGHAT and CDR2 FQDESV (reference sequence). The CDR3 is CASSSPGLAREGGQFF. Written as DNA, the CDR3 is TGTGCCAGCAGCTCACCGGGACTAGCACGGGAGGGGGGGCAGTTCTTC.

The chain recombines TRBV2 with TRBJ2-3, with 14 bases that match TRBD2. Germline values: CDR1 SNHLY, CDR2 FYNNEI. The CDR3 has 16 residues. J lost 4 bases, V lost 6 bases, and 6 bases had no gene match. Written as DNA, the CDR3 is TGTGCCAGCAGGCCGACTAGCGGGAGGGCCGCAGATACGCAGTATTTT. This gives the protein CASRPTSGRAADTQYF. The full variable domain, in which reference TRBV2 and TRBJ2-3 provide the parts outside the CDR3, is EPEVTQTPSHQVTQMGQEVILRCVPISNHLYFYWYRQILGQKVEFLVSFYNNEISEKSEIFDDQFSVERPDGSNFTLKIRSTKLEDSAMYFCASRPTSGRAADTQYFGPGTRLTVL.

V usage is TRBV18 and J usage is TRBJ2-4; no definite D call. V was clipped by 8 bases and J by 1 base, with 12 bases between them. Per the germline V gene, CDR1 is KGHSH and CDR2 is LQKENI. CDR3 length: 14 amino acids. The CDR3 DNA sequence: TGTGCCAGCCGTCTGTCCGAGGCCAAAAACATTCAGTACTTC. Its translation is CASRLSEAKNIQYF.

The V call is TRBV4-2, the J call TRBJ2-3, with TRBD2 matching 8 bases. V lost 0 bases to trimming and J lost 6 bases; unmatched junction nucleotides: 14. The CDR3 is made up of 18 amino acids. From germline, CDR1 is LGHNA and CDR2 YNFKEQ. The CDR3 sequence is CASSQERSGGRPRDTQYF. The CDR3 DNA is TGTGCCAGCAGCCAAGAGAGGTCGGGCGGGAGGCCTCGGGATACGCAGTATTTT.

The chain carries TRBV4-3 and TRBJ2-1; D possibly corresponds to TRBD2 (5 bases). The CDR3 loop spans 16 amino acids. Trimming took off 0 bases at V and 0 bases at J, with 9 bases between the two ends. CDR1 and CDR2 (germline): LGHNA, YSLEER. DNA of the CDR3: TGCGCCAGCAGCCAAGATTCTGGGAGCTCCTACAATGAGCAGTTCTTC. Protein: CASSQDSGSSYNEQFF.

The genes are TRBV5-1 and TRBJ2-1, with 14 bases matching TRBD2. The length of the CDR3 is 16 residues. V shed 4 bases and J 8 bases; nucleotides not matched to a gene: 8. CDR1 is SGHRS and CDR2 is YFSETQ in the germline V gene. The CDR3 spells CASSRETSGRADEQFF. In nucleotides, the CDR3 is TGCGCCAGCAGCAGAGAGACTAGCGGGAGGGCCGATGAGCAGTTCTTC.

The rearrangement joins TRBV2 to TRBJ2-5; the match to TRBD1 covers 10 bases. The CDR3 extends over 15 amino acids. J lost 6 bases, V lost 3 bases, and 7 bases had no gene match. From germline, CDR1 is SNHLY and CDR2 FYNNEI. DNA of the CDR3: TGTGCCAGCAGTGATCGACAGGGGGCGGGAAAGACCCAGTACTTC. Translating gives CASSDRQGAGKTQYF. Combining the CDR3 with reference TRBV2 and TRBJ2-5 gives the whole variable domain EPEVTQTPSHQVTQMGQEVILRCVPISNHLYFYWYRQILGQKVEFLVSFYNNEISEKSEIFDDQFSVERPDGSNFTLKIRSTKLEDSAMYFCASSDRQGAGKTQYFGPGTRLLVL.